This T cell receptor (beta chain) was captured in a study of T-cell memory formation after mild COVID-19. Broader study findings: The CD4+ clones that contracted clustered mainly within CM and EM, and the CD8+ clones concentrated in EMRA.

Points on this clonotype: The antigen remains unidentified.

5'RACE with constant-segment primers yielded barcoded, UMI-tagged TCR alpha and TCR beta cDNA libraries. Each CDR3 protein is one row after TCRdb ran MiXCR on the 5' RACE reads. The repertoire holds about 180,000 distinct CDR3 sequences, with about 18% as singletons. Trimming took 0 bases from V and 2 from J, leaving 15 bases between them. Germline CDR1 and CDR2: SGHDT and YYEEEE. This CDR3 region has 16 residues. The source material was PBMCs or a T cell subset sorted from them (not recorded which). The clonotype originates from a man aged 18 to 35 who had mild COVID-19 (a few samples of this study predate the infection). Cell type and time point are not known. This rearrangement joins TRBV5-6 to TRBJ2-7; unclear D gene. The CDR3 coding sequence is TGTGCCAGCAGCTTGGCCTCGGTTGTGGAAGCCTACGAGCAGTACGTC. Translated: CASSLASVVEAYEQYV.